A single T cell receptor beta chain is shown here with its context. Clones were read by immunoSEQ multiplex PCR, and TCRdb kept only the in-frame ones, dropping some. The sample gives some 54,000 clones, about 80% of which show up once; approximately 1.5% is in the top ten. This specimen comes from a study of memory CD4+ T cells and cytomegalovirus serostatus. Single viable CD3+CD4+CD8-CD45RO+ cells were sorted as the memory CD4+ T cells. Trimming took off 2 bases at V and 0 bases at J, with 20 bases between the two ends. The CDR3 extends over 19 amino acids. The germline V gene encodes CDR1 SEHNR and CDR2 FQNEAQ (reference sequence).

This chain connects TRBV7-9 to TRBJ2-4; possible D gene TRBD1, 5 bases. The sequencing sample was made of memory CD4+ T cells from blood. This TCR came from an adult in good health and CMV-seropositive. The CDR3 is CASSLYPPPTALAKNIQYF. The CDR3 bases are TGTGCCAGCAGCTTATACCCCCCCCCGACAGCACTAGCCAAAAACATTCAGTACTTC.